These 29 T cell receptor beta chains came from one sample sequenced in a study of blood T cells in healthy people across ages. Alongside a J-beta primer mix, a sample-barcoded 5' primer served in a second PCR lasting 7 to 11 cycles. TCRdb reanalysed the 5' RACE reads using MiXCR and keeps one entry per CDR3 protein. The sample lists about 780,000 distinct CDR3 sequences; around half were seen once. The sequenced material came from blood. These TCRs come from an elderly man in good health.

There are a few counts of this clonotype. The chain is built from TRBV3-1 and TRBJ2-3; 9 nucleotides line up with TRBD2. CDR3 length: 16 residues. CDR1 and CDR2 from the germline V gene are LGHDT and YNNKEL (reference sequence). The V segment lost 2 bases and the J segment 4 bases; nucleotides outside the gene matches: 7. CDR3 nucleotide sequence: TGTGCCAGCAGCCAATGGGCGGGAGGGCCCCCAGATACGCAGTATTTT. It codes for CASSQWAGGPPDTQYF.

This clonotype has ten or more counts. This chain links TRBV29-1 with TRBJ1-5; the match to TRBD1 covers 8 bases. Per the germline V gene, CDR1 is SQVTM and CDR2 is ANQGSEA. The CDR3 length is 14 residues. V lost 4 bases, J lost 0 bases, and 2 bases stayed unmatched. CDR3 coding DNA: TGCAGCGTTGCGGACAGGGATAGCAATCAGCCCCAGCATTTT. Protein sequence: CSVADRDSNQPQHF.

Only a few counts were recorded for this clonotype. This rearrangement joins TRBV29-1 to TRBJ2-3; 7 bases are shared with TRBD2. Trimming took 5 bases from V and 4 from J; bases not matched to a gene: 6. Per germline, CDR1 SQVTM and CDR2 ANQGSEA. CDR3 length equals 13 residues. The CDR3 nucleotides read TGCAGCGTTCGCGGCGGGAGAGCAGATACGCAGTATTTT. Amino acids: CSVRGGRADTQYF.

This clonotype has only one observation. V usage is TRBV20-1 and J usage is TRBJ2-1; D possibly corresponds to TRBD1 (6 bases). This CDR3 has 12 residues. Deletions cut 3 bases from V and 9 bases from J, with 12 bases between. Germline V CDR1 and CDR2: DFQATT, SNEGSKA (reference sequence). The CDR3 here is CSASRTGCEQFF. The CDR3 coding sequence is TGCAGTGCTAGCCGCACAGGGTGTGAGCAGTTCTTC.

This clonotype was seen a handful of times. V and J are TRBV12-3 or TRBV12-4 and TRBJ2-7, with 14 bases identical to TRBD2. The CDR3 has 19 residues. Trimming at V came to 4 bases and at J to 3 bases, leaving 14 bases not matched to a gene. DNA for the CDR3: TGTGCCAGCAGTTCACAGACTAGCGGGAGGGTTGTGGGAATCTACGAGCAGTACTTC. Translated, it gives CASSSQTSGRVVGIYEQYF.

This clonotype was detected only a few times. This chain links TRBV6-1 with TRBJ1-2; D is possibly TRBD1 (5 bases). Germline CDR1 and CDR2: MNHNS and SASEGT. The CDR3 spans 13 residues. Trimming shortened V by 2 bases and J by 8 bases, and 12 bases separated the two germline ends. CDR3 sequence reads: CASSEQGLWGYTF. The CDR3 DNA reads as TGTGCCAGCAGTGAACAGGGTTTGTGGGGCTACACCTTC.

In the case of this clonotype: At one of its ends the junction is not consistent with the germline gene, which may arise from a read error. The V and J genes are TRBV5-1 and TRBJ1-1; D remains unclear. Germline assignment: CDR1 SGHRS and CDR2 YFSETQ. The CDR3 consists of 14 residues. Written as DNA, the CDR3 is TGCGCCAGCAGCTTGGAGTACGGGAACAATGAAGCTTTCTTT. Protein product: CASSLEYGNNEAFF. Full variable domain (rest looked up from reference TRBV5-1 and TRBJ1-1): KAGVTQTPRYLIKTRGQQVTLSCSPISGHRSVSWYQQTPGQGLQFLFEYFSETQRNKGNFPGRFSGRQFSNSRSEMNVSTLELGDSALYLCASSLEYGNNEAFFGQGTRLTVV.

The J gene is TRBJ1-1, the V gene TRBV2; 7 bases line up with TRBD1. The CDR3 covers 13 residues. Looked up from germline, CDR1 is SNHLY and CDR2 is FYNNEI. After removal of 5 bases from V and 5 bases from J, the junction contained 5 bases not matched to a gene. The CDR3 loop reads CASSPRQGTEAFF. The CDR3 DNA follows: TGTGCCAGCAGTCCTCGACAGGGAACTGAAGCTTTCTTT.

The chain couples TRBV20-1 to TRBJ1-5; 8 bases match TRBD1. V was pared by 1 base and J by 9 bases, with 11 bases of the junction left unmatched. The CDR3 is 15 amino acids. Per germline, CDR1 DFQATT and CDR2 SNEGSKA (reference sequence). In nucleotides, the CDR3 is TGCAGTGCTAGAGTTAAAGGACAGGGTGGTTCGCCCCAGCATTTT. As protein: CSARVKGQGGSPQHF.

This clonotype appeared a few times. The chain combines TRBV29-1 with TRBJ2-5; D is ambiguous. The J call may be faulty, since TRBJ2-7 better matches the DNA end. Germline V CDR1 and CDR2: SQVTM, ANQGSEA. CDR3 length: 11 residues. The DNA for the CDR3 is TGCAGCGTTGAACACTCGACCGAGCAGTACTTC. It specifies CSVEHSTEQYF.

There are many counts of this clonotype. The chain recombines TRBV4-2 with TRBJ2-7, with 9 bases matching TRBD2. With V trimmed by 4 bases and J by 6 bases, 10 bases remained unmatched. CDR1 and CDR2 from the germline V gene are LGHNA and YNFKEQ. This CDR3 is built from 15 residues. The CDR3 here is CASSLGVAGEGEQYF. The CDR3 coding sequence is TGTGCCAGCAGCCTGGGGGTAGCGGGAGAAGGCGAGCAGTACTTC.

The chain is built from TRBV21-1 and TRBJ2-3; the D call TRBD2 from the table was never checked on the DNA. TRBV21-1 is a listed pseudogene. The CDR3 loop spans 18 amino acids. CDR3 in amino acids: CAGADTGELAGSTDTQYF. In nucleotides, the CDR3 is TGTGCCGGCGCCGATACAGGGGAACTAGCGGGGAGCACAGATACGCAGTATTTT.

This clonotype was detected many times. The rearrangement links TRBV5-1 to TRBJ2-7; D gene unclear. The CDR3 is made up of 15 amino acids. V was trimmed by 4 bases and J by 3 bases, leaving 17 bases between them. Per germline, CDR1 SGHRS and CDR2 YFSETQ. This CDR3 is CASSPTQTGHYEQYF. CDR3 sequence (DNA): TGCGCCAGCAGCCCGACGCAAACTGGGCACTACGAGCAGTACTTC.

In this sample, this clonotype turned up a few times. The V gene is TRBV6-2 or TRBV6-3, the J gene TRBJ2-3, with a tentative D call TRBD1 (5 bases). Germline lookup yields CDR1 MNHEY and CDR2 SVGEGT. The CDR3 runs 14 residues. V dropped 4 bases and J dropped 2 bases, with 10 bases sitting between them. CDR3 region: CASSWSRVTDTQYF. The CDR3 bases are TGTGCCAGCAGTTGGAGCAGGGTCACAGATACGCAGTATTTT.

The chain recombines TRBV5-1 with TRBJ2-1; 9 bases map to TRBD2. CDR1 SGHRS and CDR2 YFSETQ come from the germline V gene. CDR3 length: 17 residues. The trim removed 0 bases at V and 4 bases at J, leaving 8 bases unmatched. The CDR3 DNA reads as TGCGCCAGCAGCTTGGCCGTATTAGCGGGGGCATACAATGAGCAGTTCTTC. Encoded protein: CASSLAVLAGAYNEQFF. The whole variable domain, filled in from reference TRBV5-1 and TRBJ2-1, reads KAGVTQTPRYLIKTRGQQVTLSCSPISGHRSVSWYQQTPGQGLQFLFEYFSETQRNKGNFPGRFSGRQFSNSRSEMNVSTLELGDSALYLCASSLAVLAGAYNEQFFGPGTRLTVL.

This clonotype occurred a few times. The chain uses TRBV19 and TRBJ2-5, with TRBD2 identical over 10 bases. The V gene's germline CDR1 is LNHDA and CDR2 SQIVND (reference sequence). The CDR3 spans 14 residues. Trimming at V came to 7 bases and at J to 2 bases, leaving 4 bases not matched to a gene. The DNA of the CDR3 is TGTGCCAGTACTAAGACTAGCGGGCAAGAGACCCAGTACTTC. It yields the protein CASTKTSGQETQYF.

This clonotype came up many times. This chain uses TRBV20-1 with TRBJ2-7, with D perhaps TRBD2 (6 bases). V gave up 3 bases and J gave up 0 bases, with 15 bases separating them. Per germline, CDR1 DFQATT and CDR2 SNEGSKA (reference sequence). The CDR3 contains 15 residues. CDR3 in amino acids: CSARLSLGSSYEQYF. CDR3 nucleotide sequence: TGCAGTGCTAGGTTATCACTCGGGAGCTCCTACGAGCAGTACTTC.

The chain links TRBV7-8 to TRBJ2-5; D not certain. This CDR3 has 16 amino acids. Germline V CDR1 and CDR2: SGHVS, FQNEAQ. V gave up 4 bases and J gave up 2 bases, with 17 bases separating them. DNA for the CDR3: TGTGCCAGCAGCTACCGACGGGCGGCGATACAAGAGACCCAGTACTTC. Residues: CASSYRRAAIQETQYF.

The chain joins TRBV9 to TRBJ2-3, with D maybe TRBD1 (6 bases). CDR3 length equals 15 residues. Germline CDR1 and CDR2: SGDLS and YYNGEE. V was shortened by 3 bases and J by 3 bases, with 14 bases between the two germline ends. The CDR3 reads CASSGEGTPTDTQYF. In DNA, the CDR3 is TGTGCCAGCAGCGGAGAAGGGACACCGACAGATACGCAGTATTTT.

The V gene is TRBV6-5, the J gene TRBJ2-5; 9 nucleotides match TRBD2. There are 18 residues in the CDR3. V shed 0 bases and J 5 bases; nucleotides not matched to a gene: 13. Germline-derived CDR1 and CDR2 are MNHEY and SVGAGI. This CDR3 reads CASSYSGVTSGPGETQYF. CDR3 DNA sequence: TGTGCCAGCAGTTACTCCGGCGTGACTAGCGGCCCGGGGGAGACCCAGTACTTC.

This clonotype was seen a few times. V is TRBV5-5 and J is TRBJ2-3; D gene unclear. This CDR3 region has 13 residues. Germline V gives CDR1 SGHKS, CDR2 YYEKEE (reference sequence). V lost 2 bases, J lost 2 bases, and 6 bases lay in between. CDR3 sequence (DNA): TGTGCCAGCAGCTTCTACTACACAGATACGCAGTATTTT. Protein product: CASSFYYTDTQYF.

The chain is built from TRBV5-1 and TRBJ1-5; possible D gene TRBD1, 6 bases. The V gene's germline CDR1 is SGHRS and CDR2 YFSETQ. The CDR3 totals 15 residues. Trimming took 4 bases from V and 4 from J, leaving 15 bases between them. This chain's CDR3 is CASSPSPDSNQPQHF. Written as DNA, the CDR3 is TGCGCCAGCAGCCCCTCCCCGGACAGTAATCAGCCCCAGCATTTT.

The J gene is TRBJ2-5, the V gene TRBV7-2, with TRBD2 identical over 13 bases. In germline, CDR1 is SGHTA, CDR2 FQGNSA. There are 14 residues in the CDR3. V was clipped by 5 bases and J by 11 bases; unmatched bases: 8. The CDR3 reads CASSATSGRPPQYF. DNA for the CDR3: TGTGCCAGCAGCGCGACTAGCGGGAGGCCCCCGCAGTACTTC.

This clonotype appeared many times. V gene TRBV20-1 combines with J gene TRBJ2-4; tentatively, D is TRBD1 (5 bases). The length of the CDR3 is 12 residues. The V and J ends lost 0 bases and 9 bases respectively, with 9 bases between them. Germline CDR1 is DFQATT and CDR2 is SNEGSKA (reference sequence). The CDR3 is CSARDPRGIQYF. CDR3 coding DNA: TGCAGTGCTAGAGACCCTAGGGGCATTCAGTACTTC.

This clonotype was observed a few times. The chain has TRBV11-2 and TRBJ2-1; D is possibly TRBD2 (5 bases). The ends were cut back, 4 bases at V and 8 bases at J, with 21 bases in the middle. The germline CDR1 and CDR2 sequences are SGHAT and FQNNGV. The CDR3 runs 16 residues. CDR3 sequence (DNA): TGTGCCAGCAGCTCGTTCCGAGGGAGTACGGGCTATGAGCAGTTCTTC. As protein: CASSSFRGSTGYEQFF.

Concerning this clonotype itself: This may be a read error: a much more frequent sequence differs by one nucleotide. The chain combines TRBV27 with TRBJ2-2; the match to TRBD1 covers 8 bases. Germline CDR1 is MNHEY and CDR2 is SMNVEV (reference sequence). This CDR3 is built from 15 residues. V shed 4 bases, J shed 7 bases, and the junction held 8 bases outside the gene matches. DNA for the CDR3: TGTGCCAGCAGTTACGGGGCAGGGGGCGGCGGGGAGCTGTTTTTT. Amino acids: CASSYGAGGGGELFF.

With respect to this clonotype: A read error is likely, as this CDR3 ends without the conserved phenylalanine or tryptophan. V and J are TRBV12-3 or TRBV12-4 and TRBJ2-7, with D perhaps matching TRBD1 (7 bases). The germline V and J ends were trimmed by 7 bases and 7 bases, with 17 bases remaining between them. There are 13 residues in the CDR3. The CDR3 coding sequence is TGTGCCAGCAACCTCGGAGGGGGCAATGAGCAGTACTTA. Protein: CASNLGGGNEQYL.

This clonotype was observed a handful of times. J is TRBJ2-3 and V is TRBV20-1; a possible D gene is TRBD2 (5 bases). The CDR3 runs to 13 residues. V lost 2 bases and J 6 bases, leaving 12 bases between the germline ends. The germline gives CDR1 DFQATT, CDR2 SNEGSKA (reference sequence). This chain's CDR3 is CSARFREWDTQYF. CDR3 sequence (DNA): TGCAGTGCTAGATTTAGGGAGTGGGATACGCAGTATTTT.

The chain employs TRBV7-6 and TRBJ1-1, with D hard to call. The CDR3 loop spans 15 amino acids. Germline CDR1 is SGHVS and CDR2 is FNYEAQ. The V end lost 7 bases, the J end lost 1 base, and 16 bases lay between the germline ends. The CDR3 loop is CASTPSPRRNTEAFF. CDR3 bases: TGTGCCAGCACCCCCTCCCCTAGGCGGAACACTGAAGCTTTCTTT.